The 10 T cell receptor beta chains in this list originate from one sample, sequenced in a study of cytomegalovirus exposure and HLA in healthy donors. The PCR contained 60 Vbeta and 13 Jbeta primers. The repertoire was sequenced with immunoSEQ multiplex PCR; TCRdb's copy has only in-frame clones and lacks some. The sample holds about 41,000 clones, over 70% seen once. Sequenced: PBMCs. These receptors were collected from a man aged 45-65 years in good health and CMV-seronegative.

The rearrangement uses TRBV9 and TRBJ1-1; 11 bases align to TRBD1. CDR3 length: 15 residues. V shed 4 bases, J shed 4 bases, and the junction held 6 bases outside the gene matches. Germline CDR1 is SGDLS and CDR2 is YYNGEE. The CDR3, as DNA: TGTGCCAGCAGCTCCCTTGGGACAGGGGGCACTGAAGCTTTCTTT. Residues: CASSSLGTGGTEAFF. The whole variable domain, remainder taken from reference TRBV9 and TRBJ1-1, is DSGVTQTPKHLITATGQRVTLRCSPRSGDLSVYWYQQSLDQGLQFLIQYYNGEERAKGNILERFSAQQFPDLHSELNLSSLELGDSALYFCASSSLGTGGTEAFFGQGTRLTVV.

V is TRBV11-2 and J is TRBJ2-5; the match to TRBD2 covers 14 bases. Germline CDR1 reads SGHAT; CDR2 reads FQNNGV. V gave up 5 bases and J gave up 4 bases; unmatched junction bases: 6. The CDR3 loop spans 16 amino acids. The CDR3 coding sequence is TGTGCCAGCAGCCAGGGGACTAGCGGGGGCAGAGAGACCCAGTACTTC. This translates into CASSQGTSGGRETQYF.

The J gene is TRBJ1-1, the V gene TRBV19; TRBD1 agrees at 8 bases. This CDR3 has 17 residues. CDR1 and CDR2 (germline): LNHDA, SQIVND (reference sequence). The V gene end was trimmed by 5 bases and the J gene end by 2 bases; junction bases not matched to a gene: 13. The CDR3 is CASSLWGGTGDNTEAFF. The CDR3 region has the DNA TGTGCCAGTAGTCTATGGGGGGGGACAGGAGACAACACTGAAGCTTTCTTT.

This chain connects TRBV5-4 to TRBJ2-7, with 7 bases that match TRBD1. CDR1 SGHNT and CDR2 YYREEE come from the germline V gene (reference sequence). V dropped 0 bases and J dropped 3; count of bases not matched to a gene: 6. The CDR3 has 15 residues. The chain's CDR3 is CASSLEGARGYEQYF. CDR3 nucleotides: TGTGCCAGCAGCTTGGAGGGGGCCCGGGGCTACGAGCAGTACTTC.

The rearrangement links TRBV7-2 to TRBJ1-2, with 7 bases aligning to TRBD1. The germline V gene encodes CDR1 SGHTA and CDR2 FQGNSA. The junction had 3 bases not matched to a gene; V was cut back by 1 base and J by 4 bases. The length of the CDR3 is 14 residues. CDR3 bases: TGTGCCAGCAGCTTAGGACAGGGTTCCTATGGCTACACCTTC. This gives the protein CASSLGQGSYGYTF. Drawing the rest from reference TRBV7-2 and TRBJ1-2, the complete variable domain is GAGVSQSPSNKVTEKGKDVELRCDPISGHTALYWYRQSLGQGLEFLIYFQGNSAPDKSGLPSDRFSAERTGGSVSTLTIQRTQQEDSAVYLCASSLGQGSYGYTFGSGTRLTVV.

This chain uses TRBV11-2 with TRBJ2-1; D unclear. The V end was cut by 1 base, the J end by 0 bases, with 10 bases between. Germline CDR1 and CDR2: SGHAT and FQNNGV. This CDR3 region has 16 residues. CDR3 sequence (DNA): TGTGCCAGCAGCTTAGTTGGGCTCTTCTCCTACAATGAGCAGTTCTTC. This codes for CASSLVGLFSYNEQFF.

V is TRBV7-9 and J is TRBJ1-2; TRBD1 agrees at 7 bases. The V gene's germline CDR1 is SEHNR and CDR2 FQNEAQ (reference sequence). J gave up 4 bases and V 5 bases, and 10 bases lay outside the gene matches. CDR3 length: 15 residues. The DNA for the CDR3 is TGTGCCAGCAGCCCAGACGGGGGACAGACCTATGGCTACACCTTC. Translation gives CASSPDGGQTYGYTF. Complete variable domain (other parts from reference TRBV7-9 and TRBJ1-2): DTGVSQNPRHKITKRGQNVTFRCDPISEHNRLYWYRQTLGQGPEFLTYFQNEAQLEKSRLLSDRFSAERPKGSFSTLEIQRTEQGDSAMYLCASSPDGGQTYGYTFGSGTRLTVV.

V is TRBV28 and J is TRBJ2-3; 8 nucleotides align to TRBD2. The CDR3 covers 16 residues. Trimming at V came to 1 base and at J to 3 bases, leaving 6 bases not matched to a gene. Germline assignment: CDR1 MDHEN and CDR2 SYDVKM. CDR3 in amino acids: CASSLFSGSMTDTQYF. CDR3 nucleotides: TGTGCCAGCAGTTTATTCAGCGGGAGTATGACAGATACGCAGTATTTT.

J is TRBJ1-2 and V is TRBV7-3, with D possibly matching TRBD1 (5 bases). Trimming stripped 2 bases from V and 1 base from J, with 11 bases between. CDR3 length: 15 residues. Germline V gene lookup returns CDR1 SGHTA and CDR2 FQGTGA. CDR3 protein: CASSLGAGLNYGYTF. In DNA, the CDR3 is TGTGCCAGCAGCTTAGGGGCTGGTCTTAACTATGGCTACACCTTC.

The chain couples TRBV18 to TRBJ1-2, with 11 bases lining up with TRBD1. Looked up from germline, CDR1 is KGHSH and CDR2 is LQKENI. The CDR3 has 16 residues. The V gene end was trimmed by 2 bases and the J gene end by 4 bases; junction bases not matched to a gene: 6. Here the CDR3 reads CASSPGQGAQVYGYTF. CDR3 nucleotides: TGTGCCAGCTCACCAGGACAGGGGGCGCAGGTCTATGGCTACACCTTC.